This T cell receptor beta chain came from a study of OX40 agonist ivuxolimab in advanced cancers. Study-level background: The costimulatory receptor OX40 (CD134) was targeted by ivuxolimab, a fully human IgG2 agonistic monoclonal antibody. Intravenous ivuxolimab was administered to patients every 2 weeks at six dose levels: 0.01, 0.1, 0.3, 1.5, 3 and 10 mg/kg. Among the roughly 50 dose-escalation patients, 19 had hepatocellular carcinoma, approximately 15 melanoma, 9 renal cell carcinoma and 9 head and neck cancer. A male proportion of 70% to 90% and a mean age of roughly 58 years, ranging from 23 to 79, were recorded for the dose-escalation cohort. Patients were allowed to have had prior anti-PD-1, anti-PD-L1 or anti-CTLA-4 therapy, and around 40% of the dose-escalation patients had previously received checkpoint inhibitors. Partial responses were achieved by three dose-escalation patients, of whom one had hepatocellular carcinoma and two had cutaneous melanoma. The purpose of peripheral TCRbeta sequencing was to test whether ivuxolimab changed TCR sequence diversity and led to clonal T-cell expansion. The monotherapy dose-escalation portion (N ≈ 50 patients) of the phase I ivuxolimab trial is reported in the paper. The investigation overall reported the following: Which antigens the clonally expanded peripheral T cells were specific for was not determined. Low levels of normalized T-cell clonal expansion were also shown by some nonresponding patients. After ivuxolimab, CD8+ T cells had more expanded clones than CD4+ T cells on average. At doses from 0.1 to 3.0 mg/kg, clonal expansion was seen in both CD4+ and CD8+ blood T cells between baseline and week 6. In the 0.1-3.0 mg/kg groups, partial responders were among the patients with the lowest normalized peripheral clonal expansion, particularly in CD8+ T cells.

Reading the germline V gene (reference sequence) gives CDR1 GTSNPN and CDR2 SVGIG. V loses 1 base of germline sequence and J loses 6 bases, and the interval between the two ends is 10 bases. The cysteine opens and the phenylalanine closes a CDR3 of 13 amino acids. The entry retains the CDR3 DNA only, 39 bases that are in frame from base 1. Genomic DNA was extracted from sorted cells for sequencing of the TCRbeta CDR3 region. The immunoSEQ Assay was used for sequencing of TCRbeta CDR3 regions. What TCRdb holds here is the immuneACCESS table cut down to in-frame rearrangements. Part of the clones is not present; checked against another copy, under half of the missing clones reflect an unresolved V gene, and the others are unexplained. A total of 45,000 to 60,000 clones appear in this sample, nearly 85% of them only once. The ten top clones hold approximately 3.3% of the sample. As concerns this clone: This clone's antigen is unknown. The record has no base qualities; no much larger clone is one base away.

The trial excluded patients who had a history of autoimmune disease or were on systemic immunosuppression. In every dose cohort, peripheral blood was drawn for TCR sequencing at baseline, cycle 4 day 1, and cycle 7 day 1. The samples were taken from a phase I, first-in-human, multicenter, open-label dose-escalation trial of ivuxolimab. Adults with locally advanced or metastatic melanoma, renal cell carcinoma, hepatocellular carcinoma or head and neck squamous cell carcinoma were enrolled in the trial. CD4+ and CD8+ T cells were sorted separately from peripheral blood before TCR sequencing. The chain was built from TRBV30 and TRBJ1-5; TRBD1 is a weak D gene call, 6 bases matching. This material consisted of CD4+ or CD8+ T cells sorted from blood, taken in a trial of the OX40 agonist ivuxolimab. The source is an adult with an advanced solid tumor such as melanoma, head and neck, liver or kidney cancer. In nucleotides, the sequence is TGTGCCTGGAGTGCTACAGGGCGTCAGCCCCAGCATTTT. This yields the protein CAWSATGRQPQHF.